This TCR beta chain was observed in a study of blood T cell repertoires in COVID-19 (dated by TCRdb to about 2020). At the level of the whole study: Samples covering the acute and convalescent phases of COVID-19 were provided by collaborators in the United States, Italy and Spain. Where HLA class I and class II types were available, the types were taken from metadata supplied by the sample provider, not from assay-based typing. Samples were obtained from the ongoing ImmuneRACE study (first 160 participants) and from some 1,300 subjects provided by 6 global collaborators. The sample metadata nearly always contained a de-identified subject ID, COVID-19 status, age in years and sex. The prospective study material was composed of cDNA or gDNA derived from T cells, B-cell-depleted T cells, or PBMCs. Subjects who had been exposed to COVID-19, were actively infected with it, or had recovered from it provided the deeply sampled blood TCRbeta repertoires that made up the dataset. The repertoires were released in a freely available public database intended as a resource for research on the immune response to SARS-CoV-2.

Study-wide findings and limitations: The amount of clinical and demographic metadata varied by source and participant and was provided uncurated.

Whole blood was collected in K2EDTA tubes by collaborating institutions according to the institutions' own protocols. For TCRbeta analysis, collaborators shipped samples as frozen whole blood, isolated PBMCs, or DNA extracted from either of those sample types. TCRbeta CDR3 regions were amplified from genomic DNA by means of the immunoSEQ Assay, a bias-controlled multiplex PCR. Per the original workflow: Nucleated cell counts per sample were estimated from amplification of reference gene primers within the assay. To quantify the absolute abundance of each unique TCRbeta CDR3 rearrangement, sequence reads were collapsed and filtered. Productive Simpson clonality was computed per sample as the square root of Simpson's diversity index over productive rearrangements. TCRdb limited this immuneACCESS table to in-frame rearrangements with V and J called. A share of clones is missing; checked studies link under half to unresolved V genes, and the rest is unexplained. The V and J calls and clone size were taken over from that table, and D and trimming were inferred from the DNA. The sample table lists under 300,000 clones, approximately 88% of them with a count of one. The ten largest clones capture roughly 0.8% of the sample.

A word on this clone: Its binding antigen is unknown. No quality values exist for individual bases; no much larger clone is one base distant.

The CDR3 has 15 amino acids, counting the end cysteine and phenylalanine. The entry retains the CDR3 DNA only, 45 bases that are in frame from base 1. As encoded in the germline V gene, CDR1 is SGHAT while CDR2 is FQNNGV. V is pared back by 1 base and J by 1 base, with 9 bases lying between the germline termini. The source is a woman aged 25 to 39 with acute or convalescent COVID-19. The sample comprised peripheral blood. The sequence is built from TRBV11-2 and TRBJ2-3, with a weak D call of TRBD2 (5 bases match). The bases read TGTGCCAGCAGCTTAGGGGAGATCGGCACAGATACGCAGTATTTT. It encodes CASSLGEIGTDTQYF.